The sequence of this TCR beta chain was determined in a study of blood T cell repertoires in COVID-19. The CDR3 loop spans 14 amino acids. The germline V gene has CDR1 MNHEY and CDR2 SVGAGI. V shed 5 bases and J shed 0 bases, with 8 bases lying between them. Sequencing was performed with immunoSEQ multiplex PCR; in TCRdb, only in-frame clones are kept and a portion is missing. Seen here are under 95,000 clones, approximately 85% observed once, and the top ten hold approximately 3%. Sequenced sample: peripheral blood. The TCR was taken from a woman aged 80 or older with COVID-19, enrolled during active disease. The J gene is TRBJ1-3, the V gene TRBV6-5; D may be TRBD1 (6 bases). This chain's CDR3 is CASSTGFSGNTIYF. The DNA of the CDR3 is TGTGCCAGCAGTACAGGGTTCTCTGGAAACACCATATATTTT.